These T cell receptor beta chains were read from a single sample in a study of T cell responses to AZD1222 COVID-19 vaccine. Using immunoSEQ multiplex PCR, the repertoire was profiled, and TCRdb retains in-frame clones only, with some absent. There are 150,000 or so clones in the sample; about nine tenths occur only once, and approximately 1.8% lies in the top ten. Sequenced material: peripheral blood, taken on day 0 of AZD1222 vaccination. These TCRs come from an adult in good health. Both conserved end residues are part of each CDR3. Fields, in order: CDR3 length, V gene, J gene, CDR3 protein.

>14|TRBV5-4|TRBJ1-2
CASSLGVRAGGYTF
>14|TRBV19|TRBJ2-3
CASSGERGTDTQYF
>18|TRBV15|TRBJ2-3
CATSRDRASGSRVDTQYF
>15|TRBV28|TRBJ2-1
CASSQHRPERDEQFF
>14|TRBV29-1|TRBJ2-7
CSACLTSGPYEQYF
>14|TRBV9|TRBJ2-7
CASSVGGFGYEQYF
>12|TRBV12-3/TRBV12-4|TRBJ2-2
CASSYETGELFF
>16|TRBV28|TRBJ1-2
CASSPAGTGAGYGYTF
>14|TRBV18|TRBJ1-2
CASSPPTRQDGYTF
>16|TRBV28|TRBJ2-7
CASSFLDRVLGYEQYF
>14|TRBV16|TRBJ2-1
CASSQRTSGNEQFF
>15|TRBV4-3|TRBJ1-5
CASSPSGASNQPQHF
>14|TRBV6-2/TRBV6-3|TRBJ1-2
CASSRTGTGHGYTF
>15|TRBV6-2/TRBV6-3|TRBJ1-2
CASSLRDRFTTSYTF
>16|TRBV28|TRBJ1-3
CASSFFGRDSGNTIYF
>14|TRBV24-1|TRBJ2-3
CATSETASTDTQYF
>16|TRBV29-1|TRBJ2-6
CSGWSYDSSGANVLTF
>15|TRBV28|TRBJ1-4
CASTSRQVGAEKLFF
>18|TRBV5-6|TRBJ2-6
CASSFTTGGFSGANVLTF
>14|TRBV7-2|TRBJ1-2
CASTGFLEGYGYTF
>13|TRBV18|TRBJ2-1
CASSRFRYNEQFF
>14|TRBV18|TRBJ2-7
CASSPVKVGYEQYF
>12|TRBV10-3|TRBJ2-3
CAISSHTDTQYF
>9|TRBV20-1|TRBJ2-5
CSAKETQYF
>15|TRBV7-2|TRBJ1-3
CASSHTGNSGNTIYF
>12|TRBV2|TRBJ1-1
CASRIGGTEAFF
>15|TRBV28|TRBJ1-2
CASSLTGQGNYGYTF
>16|TRBV6-5|TRBJ2-3
CASSYLGYRGTDTQYF
>13|TRBV12-3/TRBV12-4|TRBJ2-7
CASSLAASYEQYF
>16|TRBV7-9|TRBJ1-3
CASSLGVTVSGNTIYF
>13|TRBV11-2|TRBJ2-3
CASSEGVWDTQYF
>15|TRBV5-6|TRBJ1-6
CASSLFGTGNSPLHF
>15|TRBV18|TRBJ2-7
CASSPRQGYSYEQYF
>16|TRBV27|TRBJ1-6
CASSVTYLTGGSPLHF
>16|TRBV7-9|TRBJ2-2
CASSLGQGIDTGELFF
>16|TRBV11-3|TRBJ1-2
CASSLEGTAYYYGYTF
>15|TRBV28|TRBJ1-3
CASSHPRDSGNTIYF
>21|TRBV4-2|TRBJ2-1
CASSQDRGQGASGRAYNEQFF
>18|TRBV4-1|TRBJ2-2
CASSLRTSGRLDTGELFF
>14|TRBV7-2|TRBJ2-1
CASSMDRDGNEQFF